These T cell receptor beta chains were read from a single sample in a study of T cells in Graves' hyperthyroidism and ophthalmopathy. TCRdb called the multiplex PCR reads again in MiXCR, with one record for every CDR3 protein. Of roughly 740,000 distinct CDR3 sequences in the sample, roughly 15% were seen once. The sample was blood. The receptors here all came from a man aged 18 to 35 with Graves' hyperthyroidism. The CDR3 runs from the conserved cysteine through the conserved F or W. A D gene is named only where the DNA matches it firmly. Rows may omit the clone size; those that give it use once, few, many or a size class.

DNA: TGCAGTGCTAGTTCCGGGGCGCGGGGCTCCTACAATGAGCAGTTCTTC
CDR3: CSASSGARGSYNEQFF
size: few
length: 16
V: TRBV20-1
J: TRBJ2-1
D: .

DNA: TGTGCCAGCAGACGGACAGGGGCCGTTTACGAGCAGTACTTC
CDR3: CASRRTGAVYEQYF
size: many
length: 14
V: TRBV2
J: TRBJ2-7
D: TRBD1

DNA: TGTGCCAGCAGCTTTGGGGGGACGAGCTCCTACGAGCAGTACTTC
CDR3: CASSFGGTSSYEQYF
size: many
length: 15
V: TRBV7-2
J: TRBJ2-7
D: .

DNA: TGCGCCAGCAGCCAAGGACTAGCGGGAGTTGGGCGACGGGGGGCCCAGTACTTC
CDR3: CASSQGLAGVGRRGAQYF
size: .
length: 18
V: TRBV4-3
J: TRBJ2-5
D: TRBD2

DNA: TGCAGTGCTAGATCCGGTGGGCTAGCGGGAATAAATGAGCAGTTCTTC
CDR3: CSARSGGLAGINEQFF
size: many
length: 16
V: TRBV20-1
J: TRBJ2-1
D: TRBD2

DNA: TGCAGTGCTAGAGGCCGTACAGGGACAGATACGCAGTATTTT
CDR3: CSARGRTGTDTQYF
size: few
length: 14
V: TRBV20-1
J: TRBJ2-3
D: .

DNA: TGCAGTGCTATCGAGGCGGGAACCCCCTTCTACGAGCAGTACTTC
CDR3: CSAIEAGTPFYEQYF
size: .
length: 15
V: TRBV20-1
J: TRBJ2-7
D: .

DNA: TGCGCCAGCAGCTTGGCGACAGAAACCAGGACTAACTATGGCTACACCTTC
CDR3: CASSLATETRTNYGYTF
size: .
length: 17
V: TRBV5-1
J: TRBJ1-2
D: .

DNA: TGTGCCACCAGTGCATCAGCTGGGGCCAACGTCCTGACTTTC
CDR3: CATSASAGANVLTF
size: .
length: 14
V: TRBV24-1
J: TRBJ2-6
D: .

DNA: TGTGCCAGCAGCTTAGATGGAGCGGGAGGGCCGAACACCGGGGAGCTGTTTTTT
CDR3: CASSLDGAGGPNTGELFF
size: .
length: 18
V: TRBV11-2
J: TRBJ2-2
D: TRBD2

DNA: TGTGCCAGCAGTTACAATTACGGGACAGGTGCTTCGAACTATGGCTACACCTTC
CDR3: CASSYNYGTGASNYGYTF
size: .
length: 18
V: TRBV27
J: TRBJ1-2
D: TRBD1

DNA: TGTGCCTGGAGGGATCGCAGGGGGCTGTATAATTCACCCCTCCACTTT
CDR3: CAWRDRRGLYNSPLHF
size: .
length: 16
V: TRBV30
J: TRBJ1-6
D: TRBD1

DNA: TGTGCCAGCAGTTCCCGTGGACCGTTCGGCCAGCCCCAGCATTTT
CDR3: CASSSRGPFGQPQHF
size: .
length: 15
V: TRBV2
J: TRBJ1-5
D: .

DNA: TGTGCCAGCAGTCCCCCCGGGACAGGGCCGGGGGAGACCCAGTACTTC
CDR3: CASSPPGTGPGETQYF
size: many
length: 16
V: TRBV28
J: TRBJ2-5
D: TRBD1

DNA: TGCAGTGCTAGAGATTACAGGGCAGGAGATACGCAGTATTTT
CDR3: CSARDYRAGDTQYF
size: many
length: 14
V: TRBV20-1
J: TRBJ2-3
D: .

DNA: TGTGCCAGCAGCCAAGATCAAGGTAGCGGGAGGGCGGCGAGGACCGATACGCAGTATTTT
CDR3: CASSQDQGSGRAARTDTQYF
size: few
length: 20
V: TRBV4-2
J: TRBJ2-3
D: TRBD2

DNA: TGCAGTGCTAGAGATGGGGGCAGGGGCGGCGAAAAACTGTTTTTT
CDR3: CSARDGGRGGEKLFF
size: .
length: 15
V: TRBV20-1
J: TRBJ1-4
D: .

DNA: TGCGGAAGCGGGGGCCATGGCAATCAGCCCCAGCATTTT
CDR3: CGSGGHGNQPQHF
size: few
length: 13
V: TRBV28
J: TRBJ1-5
D: .

DNA: TGTGCCAGCAGCTTGAAGGTTGGCGGTTCCTACAATGAGCAGTTCTTC
CDR3: CASSLKVGGSYNEQFF
size: .
length: 16
V: TRBV7-9
J: TRBJ2-1
D: .

DNA: TGTGCCAGCAGCCAAGAAGCAACAGGGGAACACACCGGGGAGCTGTTTTTT
CDR3: CASSQEATGEHTGELFF
size: many
length: 17
V: TRBV3-1
J: TRBJ2-2
D: TRBD1

DNA: TGCGCCAGCAGCCAAGAGGGGGGCAGAGGGGAGACCCAGTACTTC
CDR3: CASSQEGGRGETQYF
size: few
length: 15
V: TRBV4-1
J: TRBJ2-5
D: .

DNA: TGTGCCAGCAGCTTACGGGGGCCCTCAGATGAGCAGTTCTTC
CDR3: CASSLRGPSDEQFF
size: .
length: 14
V: TRBV11-3
J: TRBJ2-1
D: .

DNA: TGTGCCAGCAGCCAAAACCCGGGAGGGAGTGAGACCCAGTACTTC
CDR3: CASSQNPGGSETQYF
size: .
length: 15
V: TRBV3-1
J: TRBJ2-5
D: TRBD2

DNA: TGCAGTGCCTCCGGACTGGGCGTATCCTACGAGCAGTACTTC
CDR3: CSASGLGVSYEQYF
size: .
length: 14
V: TRBV20-1
J: TRBJ2-7
D: .